These 3 T cell receptor beta chains originate from one sample sequenced in a study of blood T cell repertoires in COVID-19. Method: immunoSEQ multiplex PCR; TCRdb's copy keeps in-frame clones and lacks some. The sample holds 150,000 to 200,000 clones, around 83% seen once. Specimen: PBMCs or T cells enriched from blood (not recorded which). The receptors stem from a man aged 50-60 years who had recovered from COVID-19.

V is TRBV6-5 and J is TRBJ2-7; D unclear. Germline assignment: CDR1 MNHEY and CDR2 SVGAGI. Trimming took 7 bases from V and 3 from J, leaving 10 bases between them. The CDR3 is 12 amino acids. CDR3 region: CASTRESYEQYF. The CDR3 nucleotides are TGTGCCAGCACACGCGAAAGCTACGAGCAGTACTTC.

This clone was recorded a few times. J is TRBJ1-6 and V is TRBV12-3 or TRBV12-4; TRBD1 matches at 9 bases. V shed 5 bases, J shed 8 bases, and the junction held 1 base outside the gene matches. The CDR3 is 13 residues long. For the CDR3, the DNA is TGTGCCAGCAGTAGACAGGGGGATTCACCCCTCCACTTT. It is translated as CASSRQGDSPLHF.

This clone was recorded many times. This chain uses TRBV3-1 (or the pseudogene TRBV3-2) with TRBJ1-5; 9 bases line up with TRBD1. The CDR3 spans 17 residues. Per germline, CDR1 LGHDT and CDR2 YNNKEL (reference sequence). The V gene end was trimmed by 3 bases and the J gene end by 2 bases; junction bases not matched to a gene: 8. CDR3 DNA sequence: TGTGCCAGCAGCCAGGGGGACAGGGATCGAGGCAATCAGCCCCAGCATTTT. Translating gives CASSQGDRDRGNQPQHF.